This is a list of T cell receptor beta chains from one sample in a study of beta chain features in type 1 diabetes. Measured with immunoSEQ multiplex PCR; TCRdb has only the in-frame clones, and not every one. The sample consists of a few hundred thousand clones, 11% of them appearing once. Material: central memory CD4+ T cells from blood. The receptor set was obtained from a man younger than 35 in good health. CDR3s include the opening cysteine and the closing phenylalanine or tryptophan. Fields, in order: J gene, D gene, clone size, V gene, CDR3 DNA, CDR3 protein. A D gene is named only where the DNA matches it firmly. Size tells how often a clone was seen (once, few, many) or the class of an expanded clone, and some rows leave it out.

>TRBJ1-5|NA|NA|TRBV27
TGTGCCAGCAGTTTATCGAGGCACAATCAGCCCCAGCATTTT
CASSLSRHNQPQHF
>TRBJ2-1|NA|NA|TRBV10-3
TGTGCCATCAGTGACAACGGGCGGGATGTGATCTTC
CAISDNGRDVIF
>TRBJ2-2|NA|NA|TRBV7-8
TGTGCCAGCAGCTTAAATACACCCGCGAACACCGGGGAGCTGTTTTTT
CASSLNTPANTGELFF
>TRBJ2-1|NA|NA|TRBV27
TGTGCCAGCAGTCCCCAGCGGGACAGAGGGTATGAGCAGTTCTTC
CASSPQRDRGYEQFF
>TRBJ2-5|NA|NA|TRBV7-3
TGTGCCAGCAGCCCTAGCCCCTCCCAAGAGACCCAGTACTTC
CASSPSPSQETQYF
>TRBJ2-7|TRBD2|few|TRBV7-2
TGTGCCAGCAGGGACTCTAGCGGGAGGATATCCTACGAGCAGTACTTC
CASRDSSGRISYEQYF
>TRBJ2-2|NA|many|TRBV9
TGTGCCAGCAGCGTAGTTGACACCGGGGAGCTGTTTTTT
CASSVVDTGELFF
>TRBJ2-5|TRBD2|few|TRBV6-5
TGTGCCAGCAGGGTGGGACTACCCTTGGGGGAGACCCAGTACTTC
CASRVGLPLGETQYF
>TRBJ1-2|NA|few|TRBV4-3
TGCGCCAGCAGCCAAGATCCAGGGAACTATGGCTACACCTTC
CASSQDPGNYGYTF
>TRBJ1-5|NA|few|TRBV14
TGTGCCAGCAGCCAAGATAGCAATCAGCCCCAGCATTTT
CASSQDSNQPQHF
>TRBJ2-1|TRBD2|few|TRBV30
TGTGCCTGGAGTGTAAAAGCGGGATGGTACAATGAGCAGTTCTTC
CAWSVKAGWYNEQFF
>TRBJ2-1|NA|many|TRBV28
TGTGCCAGCAGTTTATTAAGCAATGAGCAGTTCTTC
CASSLLSNEQFF
>TRBJ2-2|TRBD2|few|TRBV25-1
TGTGCCAGCAGTGAGGGAAGAGGAGGCGGGAGGAACACCGGGGAGCTGTTTTTT
CASSEGRGGGRNTGELFF
>TRBJ2-7|TRBD1|NA|TRBV7-8
TGTGCCAGCAGCCGCCCCGGGACAGCGACCTACGAGCAGTACTTC
CASSRPGTATYEQYF
>TRBJ2-1|NA|many|TRBV5-5
TGTGCCAGCAGCTTGGCCGTCAGCAAAACCTACAATGAGCAGTTCTTC
CASSLAVSKTYNEQFF
>TRBJ2-7|NA|NA|TRBV30
TGTGCCTGGAGTTCGGGGGACGAGCAGTACTTC
CAWSSGDEQYF
>TRBJ2-7|NA|NA|TRBV29-1
TGCAGCGTGGCCGGCCGTTTCTCCTACGAGCAGTACTTC
CSVAGRFSYEQYF
>TRBJ2-5|NA|few|TRBV13
TGTGCCAGCAGCCCCGGGGTGTTCGAGACCCAGTACTTC
CASSPGVFETQYF
>TRBJ2-1|NA|NA|TRBV7-6
TGTGCCAGCAGCCCAAGACTCGATACTACGAATGAGCAGTTCTTC
CASSPRLDTTNEQFF
>TRBJ2-3|NA|many|TRBV28
TGTGCCAGCAGTTTATATCCAGATACGCAGTATTTT
CASSLYPDTQYF
>TRBJ2-5|NA|few|TRBV7-2
TGTGCCAGCAGCTTAGGGACAGATCTACAAGAGACCCAGTACTTC
CASSLGTDLQETQYF
>TRBJ2-2|NA|many|TRBV5-4
TGTGCCAGCAGCCAGCGATCAATAACCGGGGAGCTGTTTTTT
CASSQRSITGELFF
>TRBJ2-6|NA|NA|TRBV5-1
TGCGCCAGCAGCTTGGGTTATGGAGCCTCTGGGGCCAACGTCCTGACTTTC
CASSLGYGASGANVLTF
>TRBJ2-1|NA|NA|TRBV6-1
TGTGCCAGCAGTTTGACAGGCAATGAGCAGTTCTTC
CASSLTGNEQFF
>TRBJ2-1|TRBD2|few|TRBV7-2
TGTGCCAGCAGCTCGTACCCGGGACTAGCAGATTACAATGAGCAGTTCTTC
CASSSYPGLADYNEQFF
>TRBJ1-1|TRBD1|NA|TRBV29-1
TGCAGCGTCCGGGACAGGGGTAGGACTGAAGCTTTCTTT
CSVRDRGRTEAFF
>TRBJ2-1|NA|NA|TRBV15
TGTGCCACCACTCGCTCCTACAATGAGCAGTTCTTC
CATTRSYNEQFF
>TRBJ2-3|NA|NA|TRBV7-9
TGTGCCAGCAGCTTGTCTACTAGCACAGATACGCAGTATTTT
CASSLSTSTDTQYF
>TRBJ2-5|NA|few|TRBV5-1
TGCGCCAGCAGCTTGCGGGCAACAGGGAAAGGAGAGACCCAGTACTTC
CASSLRATGKGETQYF
>TRBJ2-4|TRBD2|many|TRBV29-1
TGCAGCGTTGGTCCAGGCGGGGGCATTCAGTACTTC
CSVGPGGGIQYF